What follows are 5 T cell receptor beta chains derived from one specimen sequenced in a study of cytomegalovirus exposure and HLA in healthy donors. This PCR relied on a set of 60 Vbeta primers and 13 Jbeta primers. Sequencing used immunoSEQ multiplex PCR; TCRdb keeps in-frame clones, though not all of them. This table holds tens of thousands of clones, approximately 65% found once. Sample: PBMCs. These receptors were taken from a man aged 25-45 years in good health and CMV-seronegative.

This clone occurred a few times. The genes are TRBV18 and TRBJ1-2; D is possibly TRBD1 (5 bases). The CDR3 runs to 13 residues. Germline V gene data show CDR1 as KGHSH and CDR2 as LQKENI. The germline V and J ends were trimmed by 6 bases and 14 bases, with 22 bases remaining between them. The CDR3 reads CASSVGDGRGETF. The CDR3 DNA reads TGTGCCAGCTCGGTTGGGGACGGCCGGGGGGAAACCTTC.

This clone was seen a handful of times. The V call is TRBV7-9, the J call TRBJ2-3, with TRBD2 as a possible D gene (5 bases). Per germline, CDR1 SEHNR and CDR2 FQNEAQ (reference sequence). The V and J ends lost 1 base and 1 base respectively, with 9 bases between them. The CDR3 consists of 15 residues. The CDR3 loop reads CASSLVEAGTDTQYF. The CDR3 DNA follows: TGTGCCAGCAGCTTAGTGGAGGCTGGCACAGATACGCAGTATTTT.

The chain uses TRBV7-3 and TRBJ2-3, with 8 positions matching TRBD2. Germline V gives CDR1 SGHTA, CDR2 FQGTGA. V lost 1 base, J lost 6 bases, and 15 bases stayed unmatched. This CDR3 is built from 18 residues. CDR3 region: CASSLKAGGSNLIDTQYF. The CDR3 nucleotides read TGTGCCAGCAGCTTAAAGGCGGGGGGATCAAACTTAATTGATACGCAGTATTTT.

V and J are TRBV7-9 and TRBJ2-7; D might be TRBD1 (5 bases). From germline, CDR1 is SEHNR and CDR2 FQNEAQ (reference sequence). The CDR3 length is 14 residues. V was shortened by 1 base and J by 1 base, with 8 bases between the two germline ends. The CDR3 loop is CASSLVPGSYEQYF. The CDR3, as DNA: TGTGCCAGCAGCTTAGTACCAGGGTCCTACGAGCAGTACTTC.

The CDR3, as DNA: TGTGCCTGGATCCGGGACAGGGGCGACTATGGCTACACCTTC. It is translated as CAWIRDRGDYGYTF. This chain connects TRBV30 to TRBJ1-2, with TRBD1 identical over 10 bases. The length of the CDR3 is 14 residues. CDR1 and CDR2 (germline): GTSNPN, SVGIG (reference sequence). V shed 4 bases, J shed 3 bases, and the junction held 5 bases outside the gene matches.